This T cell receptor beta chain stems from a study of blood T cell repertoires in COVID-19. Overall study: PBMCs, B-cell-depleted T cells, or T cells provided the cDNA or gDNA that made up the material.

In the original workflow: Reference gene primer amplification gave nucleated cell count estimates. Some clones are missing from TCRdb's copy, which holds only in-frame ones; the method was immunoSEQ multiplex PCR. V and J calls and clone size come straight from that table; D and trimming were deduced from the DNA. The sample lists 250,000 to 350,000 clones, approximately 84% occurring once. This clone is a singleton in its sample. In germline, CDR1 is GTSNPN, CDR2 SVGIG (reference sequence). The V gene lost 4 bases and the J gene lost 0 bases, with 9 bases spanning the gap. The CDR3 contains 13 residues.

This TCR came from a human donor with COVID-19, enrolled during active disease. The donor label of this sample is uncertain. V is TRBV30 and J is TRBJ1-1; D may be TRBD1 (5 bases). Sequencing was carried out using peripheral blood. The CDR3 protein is CAWKGHMNTEAFF. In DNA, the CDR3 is TGTGCCTGGAAAGGACATATGAACACTGAAGCTTTCTTT.